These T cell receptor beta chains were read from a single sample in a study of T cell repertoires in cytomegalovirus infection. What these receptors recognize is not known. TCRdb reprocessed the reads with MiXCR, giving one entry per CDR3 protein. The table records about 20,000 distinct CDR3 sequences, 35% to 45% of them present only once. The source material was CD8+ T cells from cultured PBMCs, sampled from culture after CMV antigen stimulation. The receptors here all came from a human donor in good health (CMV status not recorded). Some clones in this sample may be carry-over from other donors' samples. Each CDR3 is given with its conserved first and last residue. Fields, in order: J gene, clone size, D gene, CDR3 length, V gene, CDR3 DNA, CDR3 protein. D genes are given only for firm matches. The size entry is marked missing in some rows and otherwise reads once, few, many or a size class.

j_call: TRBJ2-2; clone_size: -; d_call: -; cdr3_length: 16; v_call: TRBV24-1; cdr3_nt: TGTGCCACCAGTGATACAGAGGGGGTTAACACCGGGGAGCTGTTTTTT; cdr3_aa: CATSDTEGVNTGELFF
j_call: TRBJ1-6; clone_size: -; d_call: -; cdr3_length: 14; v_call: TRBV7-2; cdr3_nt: TGTGCCAGCAGCTTAGTGCAGGGTAATTCACCCCTCCACTTT; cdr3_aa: CASSLVQGNSPLHF
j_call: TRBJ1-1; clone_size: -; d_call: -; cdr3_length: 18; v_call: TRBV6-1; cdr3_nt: TGTGCCAGCAGTCCCCCTGCGGGGCGCCCGTGGGGTCACACTGAAGCTTTCTTT; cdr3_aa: CASSPPAGRPWGHTEAFF
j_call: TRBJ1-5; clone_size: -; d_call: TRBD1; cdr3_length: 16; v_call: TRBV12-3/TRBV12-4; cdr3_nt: TGTGCCAGCAGTTCGACAGGGGGCATAAGCAATCAGCCCCAGCATTTT; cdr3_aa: CASSSTGGISNQPQHF
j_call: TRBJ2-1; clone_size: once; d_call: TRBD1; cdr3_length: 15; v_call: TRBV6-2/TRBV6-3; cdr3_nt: TGTGCCAGCAGTTCACAGGGGGCTTCCTACAATGAGCAGTTCTTC; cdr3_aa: CASSSQGASYNEQFF
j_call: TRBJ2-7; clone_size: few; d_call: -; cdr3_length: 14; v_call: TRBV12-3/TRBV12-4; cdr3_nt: TGTGCCAGCAGTTTCGCGGATAGCTCCTACGAGCAGTACTTC; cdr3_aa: CASSFADSSYEQYF
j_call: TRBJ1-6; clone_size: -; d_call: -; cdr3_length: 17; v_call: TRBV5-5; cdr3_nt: TGTGCCAGCAGCTTGACAGGCCAACCGAGGAATAATTCACCCCTCCACTTT; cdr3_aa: CASSLTGQPRNNSPLHF
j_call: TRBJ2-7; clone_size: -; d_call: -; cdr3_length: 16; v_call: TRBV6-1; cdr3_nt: TGTGCCAGCAGTGATTATGGGGGAAGAGATTTATACGAGCAGTACTTC; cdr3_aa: CASSDYGGRDLYEQYF
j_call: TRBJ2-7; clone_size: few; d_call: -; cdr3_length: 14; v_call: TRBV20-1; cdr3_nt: TGCAGTGCTAGACCCCGGGAAACCCCCTACGAGCAGTACTTC; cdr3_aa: CSARPRETPYEQYF
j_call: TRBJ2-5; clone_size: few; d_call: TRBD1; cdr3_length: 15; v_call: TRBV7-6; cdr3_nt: TGTGCCGTCGGTGGGACAGGGGGCGCGGGGGAGACCCAGTACTTC; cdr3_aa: CAVGGTGGAGETQYF
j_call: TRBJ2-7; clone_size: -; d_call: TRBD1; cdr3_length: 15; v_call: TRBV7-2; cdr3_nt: TGTGCCAGCAGCTTAGACAGGGGGCATTTCTACGAGCAGTACTTC; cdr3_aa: CASSLDRGHFYEQYF
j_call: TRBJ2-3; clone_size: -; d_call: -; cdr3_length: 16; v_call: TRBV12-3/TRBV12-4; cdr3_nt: TGTGCCAGCAGTTCCCCAGTCCGATCGGGCACAGATACGCAGTATTTT; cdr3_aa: CASSSPVRSGTDTQYF
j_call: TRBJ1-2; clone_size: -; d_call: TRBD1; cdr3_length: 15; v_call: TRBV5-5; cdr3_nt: TGTGCCAGCAGACCGGAAGCCCAGGGGGTATTTGGCTACACCTTC; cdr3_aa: CASRPEAQGVFGYTF
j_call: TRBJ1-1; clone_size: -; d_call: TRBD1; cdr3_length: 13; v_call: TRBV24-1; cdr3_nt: TGTGCCACCAGGGGGACAGCGAACACTGAAGCTTTCTTT; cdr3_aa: CATRGTANTEAFF
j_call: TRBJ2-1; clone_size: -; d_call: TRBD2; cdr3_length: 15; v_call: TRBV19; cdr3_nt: TGTGCCAGTAGTCCCCTAAGGACTAGCGGCAATGAGCAGTTCTTC; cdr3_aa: CASSPLRTSGNEQFF
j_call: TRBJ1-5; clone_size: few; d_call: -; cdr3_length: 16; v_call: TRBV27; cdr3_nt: TGTGCCAGCAGTTTATCGTACGGAGACTTCAATCAGCCCCAGCATTTT; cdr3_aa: CASSLSYGDFNQPQHF
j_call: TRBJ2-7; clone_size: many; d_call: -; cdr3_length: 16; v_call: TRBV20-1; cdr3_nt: TGCAGTGCTAGTCAGGAGGGGGCGGGCCCTTCCTACGAGCAGTACTTC; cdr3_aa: CSASQEGAGPSYEQYF
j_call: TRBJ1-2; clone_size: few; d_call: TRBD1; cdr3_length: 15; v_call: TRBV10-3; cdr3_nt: TGTGCCATCAACACAGCAGGACAGGCGTACTATGGCTACACCTTC; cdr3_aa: CAINTAGQAYYGYTF
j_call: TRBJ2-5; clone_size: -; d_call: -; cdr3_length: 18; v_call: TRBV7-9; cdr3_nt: TGTGCCAGCAGCTTAGCTGCTTGGACGGAGGGTAGGTCGGAGACCCAGTACTTC; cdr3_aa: CASSLAAWTEGRSETQYF
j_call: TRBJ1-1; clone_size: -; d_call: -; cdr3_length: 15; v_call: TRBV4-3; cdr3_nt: TGCGCCAGCAGCCAAGAAAGGATGAAAGATACTGAAGCTTTCTTT; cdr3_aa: CASSQERMKDTEAFF
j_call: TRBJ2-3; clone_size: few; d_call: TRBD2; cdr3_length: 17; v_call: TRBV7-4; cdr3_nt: TGTGCCAGCAGCTCCTCAACTAGCGGGAGGGATCCAGATACGCAGTATTTT; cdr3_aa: CASSSSTSGRDPDTQYF
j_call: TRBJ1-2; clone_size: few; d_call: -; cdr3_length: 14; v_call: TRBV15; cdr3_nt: TGTGCCACCAGCAGTGCCTGGACTGACTATGGCTACACCTTC; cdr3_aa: CATSSAWTDYGYTF
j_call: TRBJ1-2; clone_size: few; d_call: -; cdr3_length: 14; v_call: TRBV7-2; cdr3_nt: TGTGCCAGCAGCCCCCATGTTGGACGCGATGGCTACACCTTC; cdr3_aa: CASSPHVGRDGYTF
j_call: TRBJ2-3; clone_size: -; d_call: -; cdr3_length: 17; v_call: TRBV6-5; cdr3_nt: TGTGCCAGCTTCGTTTGGCCCGCCGACAGGTTTCCAGATACGCAGTATTTT; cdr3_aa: CASFVWPADRFPDTQYF
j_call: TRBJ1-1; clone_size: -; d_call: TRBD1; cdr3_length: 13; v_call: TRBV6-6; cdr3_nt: TGTGCCAGTCAGGACAGGGGCCGTGCTGAAGCTTTCTTT; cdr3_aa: CASQDRGRAEAFF
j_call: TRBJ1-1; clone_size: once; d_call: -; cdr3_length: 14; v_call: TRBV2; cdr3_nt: TGTGCCAGCAGTTACAGTAAACTAAACACTGAAGCTTTCTTT; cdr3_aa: CASSYSKLNTEAFF
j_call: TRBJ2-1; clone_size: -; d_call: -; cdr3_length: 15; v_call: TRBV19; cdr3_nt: TGTGCCAGTAGTCCCTCGGGTCTAGCGAACAATGAGCAGTTCTTC; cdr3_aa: CASSPSGLANNEQFF
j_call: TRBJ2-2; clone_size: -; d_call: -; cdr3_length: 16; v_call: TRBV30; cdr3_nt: TGTGCCTGGAGTGTACGGGCAGGGGAGGGAACCGGGGAGCTGTTTTTT; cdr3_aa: CAWSVRAGEGTGELFF
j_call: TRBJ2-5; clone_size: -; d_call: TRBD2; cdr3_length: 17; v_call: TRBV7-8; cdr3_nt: TGTGCCAGCAGCCCGGGACTAGCGGGAGAACTCCAAGAGACCCAGTACTTC; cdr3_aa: CASSPGLAGELQETQYF
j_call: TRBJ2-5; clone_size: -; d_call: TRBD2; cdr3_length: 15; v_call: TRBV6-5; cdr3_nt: TGTGCCCGCAGTGAACGACTAGCGGGAAGGGAGACCCAGTACTTC; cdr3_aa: CARSERLAGRETQYF
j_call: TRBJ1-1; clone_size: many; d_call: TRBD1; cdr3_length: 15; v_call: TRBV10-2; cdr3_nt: TGCGCCAGCAGTGTGGGGGGACAGGGGGGCCATGAAGCTTTCTTT; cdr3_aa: CASSVGGQGGHEAFF
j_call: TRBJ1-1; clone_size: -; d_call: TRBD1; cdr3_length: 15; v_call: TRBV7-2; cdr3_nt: TGTGCCACCCGACCCGGGACAGGGGGCTTTACTGAAGCTTTCTTT; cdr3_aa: CATRPGTGGFTEAFF
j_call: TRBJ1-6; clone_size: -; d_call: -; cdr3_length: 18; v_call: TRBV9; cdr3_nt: TGTGCCAGCAGCGACCCGGGGGGCGGAAGCTCCTATAATTCACCCCTCCACTTT; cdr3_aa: CASSDPGGGSSYNSPLHF
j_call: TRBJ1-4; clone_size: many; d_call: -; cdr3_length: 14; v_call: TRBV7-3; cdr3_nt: TGTGCCAGCAGCCTCGCGAGGAATAATGAAAAACTGTTTTTT; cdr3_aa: CASSLARNNEKLFF
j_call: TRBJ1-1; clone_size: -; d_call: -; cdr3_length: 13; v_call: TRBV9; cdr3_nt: TGTGCCAGCAGTGAGGCAGGGAGCACTGAAGCTTTCTTT; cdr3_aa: CASSEAGSTEAFF
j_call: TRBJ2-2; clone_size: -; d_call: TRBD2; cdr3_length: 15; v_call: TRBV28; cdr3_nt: TGTGCCAGCAGGCCCGTCGGGGGGGCGGCCGGGGAGCTGTTTTTT; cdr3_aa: CASRPVGGAAGELFF
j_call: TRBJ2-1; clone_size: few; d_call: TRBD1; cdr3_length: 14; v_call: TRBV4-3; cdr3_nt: TGCGCCAGCAGCCAACGTCAGGGGGACAATGAGCAGTTCTTC; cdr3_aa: CASSQRQGDNEQFF
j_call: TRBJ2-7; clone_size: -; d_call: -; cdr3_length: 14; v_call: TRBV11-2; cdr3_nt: TGTGCCAGCAGCTCGGACAAGCACTCCTACGAGCAGTACTTC; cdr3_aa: CASSSDKHSYEQYF
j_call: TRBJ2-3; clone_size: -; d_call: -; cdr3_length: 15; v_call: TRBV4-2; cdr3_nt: TGTGCCAGCAGCCAAGATGGTCCGGCCACAGATACGCAGTATTTT; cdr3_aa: CASSQDGPATDTQYF
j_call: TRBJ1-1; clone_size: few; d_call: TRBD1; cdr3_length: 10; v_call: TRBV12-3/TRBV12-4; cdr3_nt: TGTGCAGACAGGGCTGGTGAAGCTTTCTTT; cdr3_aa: CADRAGEAFF
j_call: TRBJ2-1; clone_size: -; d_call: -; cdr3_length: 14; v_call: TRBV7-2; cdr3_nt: TGTGCCAGCAGCTTGCCTTATGGTGGTAATGAGCAGTTCTTC; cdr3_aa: CASSLPYGGNEQFF
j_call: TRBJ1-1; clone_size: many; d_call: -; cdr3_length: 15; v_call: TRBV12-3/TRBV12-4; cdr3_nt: TGTGCCAGCAGTTTAAATAGGTGGGGGCGAACTGAAGCTTTCTTT; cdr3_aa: CASSLNRWGRTEAFF